This is a list of T cell receptor beta chains from one sample in a study of CD8 T cells in Susac syndrome. Each CDR3 protein is one row after TCRdb ran MiXCR on the immunoSEQ multiplex PCR reads. Of around 130,000 distinct CDR3 sequences listed, around 94% are singletons. The sample consisted of CD8+ T cells from PBMCs. The receptors come from a human donor with Susac syndrome. The CDR3 runs from the conserved cysteine through the conserved F or W. A D gene is named only where the DNA matches it firmly. Where a row states a size, it is once, few, many or the class of an expanded clone; other rows omit it.

TRBJ2-5 | TRBV2 | - | - | TGTGCCAGCAGTGCCGCTAGTTTTTGGGAGACCCAGTACTTC | CASSAASFWETQYF
TRBJ2-7 | TRBV29-1 | TRBD1 | - | TGCAGCGCATCCGGGACAGGGATCTACGAGCAGTACTTC | CSASGTGIYEQYF
TRBJ2-5 | TRBV7-6 | TRBD1 | few | TGTGCCAGCAGCTCCGGACAGGGACAAGAGACCCAGTACTTC | CASSSGQGQETQYF
TRBJ2-7 | TRBV15 | - | - | TGTGCCACCAGCAGAGATGGCGAGCAGTACTTC | CATSRDGEQYF
TRBJ1-5 | TRBV5-4 | - | - | TGTGCCAGCAGCTTCGGGAAACAGCCCCAGCATTTT | CASSFGKQPQHF
TRBJ1-1 | TRBV27 | - | once | TGTGCCAGCATCCGGACGGGGAACACTGAAGCTTTCTTT | CASIRTGNTEAFF
TRBJ2-2 | TRBV10-3 | - | once | TGTGCCATCAGTGACCGACTCGACACCGGGGAGCTGTTTTTT | CAISDRLDTGELFF
TRBJ2-7 | TRBV20-1 | - | - | TGCAGTGCTAGAGATGCTAGCCGGGGGCTTTCCGGGAACGAGCAGTACTTC | CSARDASRGLSGNEQYF
TRBJ2-7 | TRBV4-1 | - | - | TGCGCCAGCAGCCAAGTGGGGGGCCGCTACGAGCAGTACTTC | CASSQVGGRYEQYF
TRBJ1-1 | TRBV7-2 | TRBD1 | once | TGTGCCAGCAGCTTACGGGGGACAGCGAACACTGAAGCTTTCTTT | CASSLRGTANTEAFF
TRBJ1-6 | TRBV19 | - | - | TGTGCCAGTAGTATGGTGGACAGCCTCTCCTATAATTCACCCCTCCACTTT | CASSMVDSLSYNSPLHF